Below, one TCR beta chain is given with its context. Antigen: not known. This sample was taken from a study of cytomegalovirus exposure and HLA in healthy donors. Across the whole study: The Caucasian-associated ancestry cluster contained roughly four fifths of the approximately 420 genotyped donors. Findings and limits, study-wide: Analyses of presence/absence relied on an assumption of roughly uniform sequencing depth across donors. Immune exposure data for these donors was limited to CMV serostatus.

Amplification used 60 Vbeta primers and 13 Jbeta primers. Assay used: immunoSEQ multiplex PCR; TCRdb lists only in-frame clones, some missing. The sample lists about 160,000 clones; under 75% were seen once. The sample taken for sequencing was PBMCs. The TCR comes from a man aged 40-49 years in good health and CMV-seropositive.

CDR3 DNA sequence: TGTGCCAGCAGCCAGACCGGGACAGGTGCTCAGGAGCAGTACTTC. It translates to CASSQTGTGAQEQYF. The chain combines TRBV4-2 with TRBJ2-7; 8 bases line up with TRBD1. This CDR3 has 15 residues. Trimming cost V 3 bases and J 7 bases; bases outside gene matches: 11. The germline V gene has CDR1 LGHNA and CDR2 YNFKEQ.